This T cell receptor beta chain comes out of a study of blood T cell repertoires in COVID-19. On the study more broadly: Nucleic acid was either cDNA or gDNA, and it came from T cells, B-cell-depleted T cells, or PBMCs.

Assignment of participants to cohorts was predicated upon participant-reported clinical history. Measured with immunoSEQ multiplex PCR; TCRdb has only the in-frame clones, and not every one. The sample lists roughly 260,000 clones, approximately 85% occurring once. There are 15 residues in the CDR3. V was pared by 0 bases and J by 3 bases, with 12 bases between. In germline, CDR1 is SGHNT, CDR2 YYREEE (reference sequence). V gene TRBV5-4 combines with J gene TRBJ1-2, with D perhaps matching TRBD1 (6 bases). This TCR was sampled from a woman aged 50 to 60 who had recovered from COVID-19. Sample: PBMCs or T cells enriched from blood (not recorded which). CDR3 nucleotide sequence: TGTGCCAGCAGCTTGGTTGGGGAGGGGGACTATGGCTACACCTTC. Protein product: CASSLVGEGDYGYTF.